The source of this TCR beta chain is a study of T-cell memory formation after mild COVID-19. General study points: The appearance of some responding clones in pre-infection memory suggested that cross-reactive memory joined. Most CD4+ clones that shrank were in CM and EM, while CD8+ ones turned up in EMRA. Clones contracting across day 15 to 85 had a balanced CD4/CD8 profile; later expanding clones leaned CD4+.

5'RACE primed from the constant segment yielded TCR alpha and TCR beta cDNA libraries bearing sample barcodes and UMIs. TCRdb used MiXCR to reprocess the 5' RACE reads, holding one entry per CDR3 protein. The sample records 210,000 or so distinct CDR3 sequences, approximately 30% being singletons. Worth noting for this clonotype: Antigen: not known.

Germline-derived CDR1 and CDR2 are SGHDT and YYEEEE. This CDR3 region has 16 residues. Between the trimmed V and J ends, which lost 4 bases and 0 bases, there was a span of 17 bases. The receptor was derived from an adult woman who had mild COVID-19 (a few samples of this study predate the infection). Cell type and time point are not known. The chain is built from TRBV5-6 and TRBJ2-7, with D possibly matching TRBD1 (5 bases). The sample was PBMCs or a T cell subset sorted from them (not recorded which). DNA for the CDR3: TGTGCCAGCAGCCCCGCAGGGCGGCCGCTCTCCTACGAGCAGTACTTC. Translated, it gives CASSPAGRPLSYEQYF. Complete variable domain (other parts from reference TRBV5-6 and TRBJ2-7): DAGVTQSPTHLIKTRGQQVTLRCSPKSGHDTVSWYQQALGQGPQFIFQYYEEEERQRGNFPDRFSGHQFPNYSSELNVNALLLGDSALYLCASSPAGRPLSYEQYFGPGTRLTVT.